This T cell receptor beta chain was retrieved from a study of blood T cell repertoires in COVID-19. Overall study context: COVID-19 samples collected from the United States, Italy and Spain covered acute and convalescent phases. T cells, B-cell-depleted T cells, or PBMCs provided the cDNA or gDNA that served as material.

As originally analysed: For nucleated cells, counts were estimated from reference gene primer amplification. Clones were sequenced by immunoSEQ multiplex PCR, and TCRdb holds only the in-frame ones, with some missing. D and trimming come from the DNA, and the V and J calls and clone size come from that table. Among some 250,000 clones listed, around 85% were seen once. CDR3 size: 16 residues. Germline loops: CDR1 KGHSH, CDR2 LQKENI. V shed 3 bases and J 2 bases; nucleotides not matched to a gene: 4. This rearrangement joins TRBV18 to TRBJ2-7; TRBD2 agrees at 13 bases. Sequenced material: peripheral blood. This clonotype was obtained from a woman of 80 years or more with acute or convalescent COVID-19. The CDR3 nucleotides read TGTGCCAGCTCACCGTTCGGGACTAGCGGGACCTACGAGCAGTACTTC. The encoded protein is CASSPFGTSGTYEQYF. Combining the CDR3 with reference TRBV18 and TRBJ2-7 gives the whole variable domain NAGVMQNPRHLVRRRGQEARLRCSPMKGHSHVYWYRQLPEEGLKFMVYLQKENIIDESGMPKERFSAEFPKEGPSILRIQQVVRGDSAAYFCASSPFGTSGTYEQYFGPGTRLTVT.